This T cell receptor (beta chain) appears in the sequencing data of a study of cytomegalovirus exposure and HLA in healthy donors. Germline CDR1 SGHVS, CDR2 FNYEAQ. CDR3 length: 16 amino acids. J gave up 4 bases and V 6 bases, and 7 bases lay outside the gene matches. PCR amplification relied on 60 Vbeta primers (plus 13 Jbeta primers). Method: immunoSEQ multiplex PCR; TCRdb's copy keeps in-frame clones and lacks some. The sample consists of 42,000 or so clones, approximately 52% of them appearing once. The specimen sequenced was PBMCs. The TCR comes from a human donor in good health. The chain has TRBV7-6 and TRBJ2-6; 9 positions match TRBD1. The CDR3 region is CASSIQGAGGANVLTF. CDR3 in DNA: TGTGCCAGCAGTATACAGGGGGCGGGGGGGGCCAACGTCCTGACTTTC.